A single sample is the source of the 25 T cell receptor beta chains below, sequenced in a study of response to subunit inactivated influenza vaccine listed by TCRdb under 2018. Library creation used RT-PCR. The listed sequencing device is Illumina HiSeq 2500. The public reads were reprocessed in TCRdb via fastp at Q25 and MiXCR, keeping in-frame beta chains. Rows are combined by CDR3 protein, so each entry shows the most common genes and DNA. Recorded for this sample are hundreds of thousands of distinct CDR3 sequences; around a sixth of them occurred a single time. The biggest ten clones account for 9.5% to 13% of the sample. Specimen: PBMCs from blood, collected about 5 days after vaccination. Source of these receptors: a man aged 50 to 59 who received an inactivated influenza vaccine. Donor details come from another sample of the same person, matched by shared clones.

The rearrangement joins TRBV12-3 or TRBV12-4 to TRBJ2-6; D remains ambiguous. Trimming took off 2 bases at V and 3 bases at J, with 8 bases between the two ends. The CDR3 totals 15 residues. CDR3 sequence reads: CASSLKVFGANVLTF. In DNA, the CDR3 is TGTGCCAGCAGTTTAAAGGTGTTTGGGGCCAACGTCCTGACTTTC.

This clonotype was observed a handful of times. The rearrangement joins TRBV20-1 to TRBJ1-5, with TRBD1 identical over 8 bases. In germline, CDR1 is DFQATT, CDR2 SNEGSKA (reference sequence). V shed 6 bases, J shed 4 bases, and the junction held 11 bases outside the gene matches. This CDR3 has 15 residues. The chain's CDR3 is CSAAPGQEVNQPQHF. The CDR3, as DNA: TGCAGTGCGGCCCCGGGACAGGAAGTAAATCAGCCCCAGCATTTT.

The chain joins TRBV20-1 to TRBJ2-7; unclear D gene. CDR1 is DFQATT and CDR2 is SNEGSKA in the germline V gene (reference sequence). Trimming cost V 2 bases and J 3 bases, with 20 bases left between them. The CDR3 extends over 16 amino acids. The CDR3 is CSARTLAIRRRYEQYF. The CDR3 DNA is TGCAGTGCTAGAACCTTGGCGATAAGGAGACGCTACGAGCAGTACTTC.

The table lists this clonotype with a few counts. The chain recombines TRBV6-5 with TRBJ2-2; D remains unclear. The germline CDR1 and CDR2 sequences are MNHEY and SVGAGI. The CDR3 loop spans 14 amino acids. V was trimmed by 2 bases and J by 6 bases, leaving 10 bases between them. The CDR3 DNA sequence: TGTGCCAGCAGTTACGGCCCCCCAGCCGGGGAGCTGTTTTTT. Translated, it gives CASSYGPPAGELFF.

This clonotype was observed a handful of times. The chain's CDR3 is CASSLSHGTGRGPKNIQYF. DNA for the CDR3: TGTGCCAGCAGCCTTTCTCATGGGACAGGTCGTGGGCCCAAAAACATTCAGTACTTC. The V call is TRBV11-1, the J call TRBJ2-4; TRBD1 matches at 8 bases. This CDR3 contains 19 residues. With 5 bases clipped from V and 2 bases from J, the junction kept 17 bases outside the gene matches. The germline CDR1 and CDR2 sequences are SGHAT and FQDESV (reference sequence).

This clonotype turned up a few times. V usage is TRBV12-3 or TRBV12-4 and J usage is TRBJ2-3; D is possibly TRBD1 (6 bases). The CDR3 contains 15 residues. Between the trimmed V and J ends, which lost 3 bases and 0 bases, there was a span of 10 bases. CDR3: CASSLSGHSTDTQYF. The CDR3 DNA reads as TGTGCCAGCAGTTTGTCGGGACACAGCACAGATACGCAGTATTTT.

This clonotype has just a few counts. The chain joins TRBV12-3 or TRBV12-4 to TRBJ2-1, with D possibly being TRBD2 (5 bases). V was clipped by 3 bases and J by 9 bases, with 18 bases between them. The CDR3 consists of 15 residues. CDR3 residues: CASSLLTAQAGEQFF. Here the CDR3 DNA reads TGTGCCAGCAGTTTGTTGACGGCCCAGGCGGGTGAGCAGTTCTTC.

This clonotype appeared a few times. V usage is TRBV27 and J usage is TRBJ1-2; D gene ambiguous. This CDR3 region has 9 residues. Germline loops: CDR1 MNHEY, CDR2 SMNVEV (reference sequence). Between the trimmed V and J ends, which lost 8 bases and 10 bases, there was a span of 8 bases. Here the CDR3 reads CASQKPYTF. The CDR3 bases are TGTGCCAGCCAGAAGCCCTACACCTTC.

This clonotype has a handful of counts. The rearrangement links TRBV28 to TRBJ2-3, with no clear D. The CDR3 is 13 residues long. The germline V and J ends were trimmed by 6 bases and 2 bases, with 9 bases remaining between them. CDR1 is MDHEN, CDR2 SYDVKM, per germline. DNA of the CDR3: TGTGCCAGCAGAACGGGCCTCACAGATACGCAGTATTTT. Protein product: CASRTGLTDTQYF.

There are many counts of this clonotype. This chain uses TRBV4-3 with TRBJ2-1; D possibly matches TRBD1 or TRBD2 (5 bases each). The CDR3 totals 15 residues. Germline CDR1 LGHNA, CDR2 YSLEER. Between the trimmed V and J ends, which lost 0 bases and 7 bases, there was a span of 13 bases. The CDR3 coding sequence is TGCGCCAGCAGCCAAGATATATTTGGGGGTAATGAGCAGTTCTTC. Protein: CASSQDIFGGNEQFF.

This clonotype appeared a few times. The chain couples TRBV5-5 to TRBJ2-7; weak D call: TRBD2 (6 bases). Between the trimmed V and J ends, which lost 1 base and 1 base, there was a span of 12 bases. Germline-derived CDR1 and CDR2 are SGHKS and YYEKEE (reference sequence). The CDR3 totals 15 residues. CDR3 amino acids: CASSLFGEESYEQYF. The CDR3 bases are TGTGCCAGCAGCTTGTTTGGGGAGGAATCCTACGAGCAGTACTTC.

This clonotype occurred a few times. The chain is built from TRBV7-2 and TRBJ1-2; 8 bases are a match to TRBD1. This CDR3 spans 15 amino acids. The V segment lost 1 base and the J segment 2 bases; nucleotides outside the gene matches: 3. Germline loops: CDR1 SGHTA, CDR2 FQGNSA. The CDR3 loop is CASSLGYRGNYGYTF. The CDR3, as DNA: TGTGCCAGCAGCTTAGGTTACAGGGGGAACTATGGCTACACCTTC.

The V call is TRBV7-2, the J call TRBJ2-1; D remains unclear. The CDR3 runs to 15 residues. Germline V gene lookup returns CDR1 SGHTA and CDR2 FQGNSA. The V and J ends lost 1 base and 2 bases respectively, with 9 bases between them. The CDR3 here is CASSLGDLTYNEQFF. CDR3 DNA sequence: TGTGCCAGCAGCTTAGGGGATTTAACCTACAATGAGCAGTTCTTC. Combining the CDR3 with reference TRBV7-2 and TRBJ2-1 gives the whole variable domain GAGVSQSPSNKVTEKGKDVELRCDPISGHTALYWYRQSLGQGLEFLIYFQGNSAPDKSGLPSDRFSAERTGGSVSTLTIQRTQQEDSAVYLCASSLGDLTYNEQFFGPGTRLTVL.

In its sample, this clonotype was seen a few times. This sequence joins TRBV7-2 and TRBJ2-5; 10 positions agree with TRBD2. The germline V gene has CDR1 SGHTA and CDR2 FQGNSA. Trimming at V came to 4 bases and at J to 4 bases, leaving 3 bases not matched to a gene. The CDR3 has 14 residues. The CDR3 DNA follows: TGTGCCAGCAGCTCAAGCGGGAGGGCAGAGACCCAGTACTTC. Amino acids: CASSSSGRAETQYF.

This clonotype has a handful of counts. The J gene is TRBJ2-1, the V gene TRBV24-1; 14 positions agree with TRBD2. This CDR3 region has 19 residues. V dropped 9 bases and J dropped 4; count of bases not matched to a gene: 16. Germline CDR1 and CDR2: KGHDR and SFDVKD. The CDR3 protein is CATAGQELTSGGGYNEQFF. The CDR3 DNA follows: TGTGCCACCGCCGGGCAAGAGTTGACTAGCGGGGGGGGATACAATGAGCAGTTCTTC.

This chain connects TRBV7-7 to TRBJ2-5, with 10 bases matching TRBD2. Germline loops: CDR1 SSHAT, CDR2 FNYEAQ (reference sequence). Trimming removed 3 bases from V and 5 bases from J; junction bases left unmatched: 6. The CDR3 runs to 15 residues. The CDR3 sequence: CASSLEAAGGETQYF. CDR3 in DNA: TGTGCCAGCAGCTTGGAGGCAGCGGGGGGGGAGACCCAGTACTTC.

This clonotype has a handful of counts. The chain carries TRBV20-1 and TRBJ2-5, with a tentative D call TRBD2 (5 bases). The germline V and J ends were trimmed by 5 bases and 4 bases, with 14 bases remaining between them. There are 13 residues in the CDR3. The V gene's germline CDR1 is DFQATT and CDR2 SNEGSKA (reference sequence). The CDR3 loop reads CSADTGESETQYF. DNA of the CDR3: TGCAGTGCTGACACTGGGGAGTCAGAGACCCAGTACTTC.

The V gene is TRBV12-3 or TRBV12-4, the J gene TRBJ2-7; no clear D. The CDR3 is made up of 12 amino acids. Trimming stripped 3 bases from V and 6 bases from J, with 9 bases between. The CDR3 nucleotides read TGTGCCAGCAGTTTCCCAGGCACCGAGCAGTACTTC. Its protein is CASSFPGTEQYF.

CDR3 sequence: CASNQEFSYEQYF. In DNA, the CDR3 is TGTGCCAGTAATCAGGAATTCTCCTACGAGCAGTACTTC. The chain joins TRBV19 to TRBJ2-7; D unclear. Germline V gene lookup returns CDR1 LNHDA and CDR2 SQIVND (reference sequence). There are 13 residues in the CDR3. Deletions cut 7 bases from V and 0 bases from J, with 10 bases between.

In its sample, this clonotype was seen a few times. V and J are TRBV5-1 and TRBJ1-4; 9 bases map to TRBD1. This CDR3 region has 16 residues. V gave up 4 bases and J gave up 7 bases; unmatched junction bases: 11. Germline V CDR1 and CDR2: SGHRS, YFSETQ. CDR3 nucleotides: TGCGCCAGCAGCGTACAAACAGGGGGCCTTAGTGAAAAACTGTTTTTT. As protein: CASSVQTGGLSEKLFF. Using reference TRBV5-1 and TRBJ1-4 for the parts outside the CDR3, the full variable domain is KAGVTQTPRYLIKTRGQQVTLSCSPISGHRSVSWYQQTPGQGLQFLFEYFSETQRNKGNFPGRFSGRQFSNSRSEMNVSTLELGDSALYLCASSVQTGGLSEKLFFGSGTQLSVL.

This clonotype was observed a few times. The V and J genes are TRBV18 and TRBJ2-7; D is possibly TRBD2 (5 bases). V lost 2 bases and J lost 2, with 16 bases in between. From germline, CDR1 is KGHSH and CDR2 LQKENI. The CDR3 length is 16 residues. For the CDR3, the DNA is TGTGCCAGCTCACCAATGGTCGACTGGGAGCCCTACGAGCAGTACTTC. Protein: CASSPMVDWEPYEQYF.

This clonotype was detected a few times. The chain has TRBV20-1 and TRBJ2-7; D perhaps matches TRBD2 (6 bases). V lost 3 bases to trimming and J lost 0 bases, with 9 bases between them. CDR3 size: 13 residues. Germline loops: CDR1 DFQATT, CDR2 SNEGSKA (reference sequence). CDR3 nucleotides: TGCAGTGCTAGGGGGAGGCTCTCCTACGAGCAGTACTTC. Translated: CSARGRLSYEQYF.

The table lists this clonotype with a few counts. V and J are TRBV9 and TRBJ1-6, with 7 bases aligning to TRBD1. V was clipped by 0 bases and J by 10 bases; unmatched bases: 4. Looked up from germline, CDR1 is SGDLS and CDR2 is YYNGEE. This CDR3 is 14 amino acids long. CDR3 sequence (DNA): TGTGCCAGCAGCGTAGAAGGGGGCCGCTCACCCCTCCACTTT. It translates to CASSVEGGRSPLHF.

The V gene is TRBV20-1, the J gene TRBJ1-2, with TRBD1 matching over 7 bases. Losses at the gene ends were 0 bases for V and 4 bases for J; bases not matched to a gene: 5. Germline V gives CDR1 DFQATT, CDR2 SNEGSKA (reference sequence). CDR3 length: 14 residues. This CDR3 reads CSAREGGTVYGYTF. The CDR3 DNA reads TGCAGTGCTAGAGAGGGCGGGACAGTCTATGGCTACACCTTC.

The chain couples TRBV7-6 to TRBJ2-1; D is possibly TRBD2 (5 bases). The germline V and J ends were trimmed by 7 bases and 0 bases, with 16 bases remaining between them. This CDR3 comprises 16 residues. CDR1 SGHVS and CDR2 FNYEAQ come from the germline V gene. The CDR3 sequence is CASTVSSAVSYNEQFF. In DNA, the CDR3 is TGTGCCAGCACCGTCTCGTCAGCGGTCTCCTACAATGAGCAGTTCTTC. The entire variable domain, with the rest obtained from reference TRBV7-6 and TRBJ2-1, is as follows: GAGVSQSPRYKVTKRGQDVALRCDPISGHVSLYWYRQALGQGPEFLTYFNYEAQQDKSGLPNDRFSAERPEGSISTLTIQRTEQRDSAMYRCASTVSSAVSYNEQFFGPGTRLTVL.